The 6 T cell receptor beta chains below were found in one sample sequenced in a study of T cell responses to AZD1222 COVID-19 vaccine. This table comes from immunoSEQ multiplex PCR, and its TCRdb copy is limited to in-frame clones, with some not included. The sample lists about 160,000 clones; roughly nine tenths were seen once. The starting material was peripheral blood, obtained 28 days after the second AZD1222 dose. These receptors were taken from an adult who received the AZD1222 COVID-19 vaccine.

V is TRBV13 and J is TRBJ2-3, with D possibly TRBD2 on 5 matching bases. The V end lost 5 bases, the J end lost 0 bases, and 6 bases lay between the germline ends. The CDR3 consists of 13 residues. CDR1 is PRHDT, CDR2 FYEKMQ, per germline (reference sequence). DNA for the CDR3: TGTGCCAGCAGCCCGGGGAGCACAGATACGCAGTATTTT. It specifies CASSPGSTDTQYF.

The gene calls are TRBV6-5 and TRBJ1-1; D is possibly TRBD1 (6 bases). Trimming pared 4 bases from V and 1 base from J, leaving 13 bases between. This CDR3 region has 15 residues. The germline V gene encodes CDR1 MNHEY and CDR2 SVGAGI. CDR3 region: CASSSNPDRNTEAFF. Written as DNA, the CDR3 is TGTGCCAGCAGTTCGAACCCGGACAGGAACACTGAAGCTTTCTTT.

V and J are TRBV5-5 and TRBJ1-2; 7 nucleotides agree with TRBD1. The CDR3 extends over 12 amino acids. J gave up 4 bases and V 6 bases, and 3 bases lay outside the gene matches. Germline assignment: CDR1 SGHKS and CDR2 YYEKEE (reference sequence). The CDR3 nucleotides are TGTGCCAGCAAAGACAGGGTCTATGGCTACACCTTC. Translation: CASKDRVYGYTF.

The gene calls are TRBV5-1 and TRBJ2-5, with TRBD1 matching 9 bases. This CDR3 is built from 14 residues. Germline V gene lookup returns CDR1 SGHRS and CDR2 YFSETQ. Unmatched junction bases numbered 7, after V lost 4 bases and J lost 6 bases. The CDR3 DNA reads TGCGCCAGCAGCCCGAAACAGGGGGCACAGACCCAGTACTTC. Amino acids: CASSPKQGAQTQYF. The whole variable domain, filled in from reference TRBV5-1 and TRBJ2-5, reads KAGVTQTPRYLIKTRGQQVTLSCSPISGHRSVSWYQQTPGQGLQFLFEYFSETQRNKGNFPGRFSGRQFSNSRSEMNVSTLELGDSALYLCASSPKQGAQTQYFGPGTRLLVL.

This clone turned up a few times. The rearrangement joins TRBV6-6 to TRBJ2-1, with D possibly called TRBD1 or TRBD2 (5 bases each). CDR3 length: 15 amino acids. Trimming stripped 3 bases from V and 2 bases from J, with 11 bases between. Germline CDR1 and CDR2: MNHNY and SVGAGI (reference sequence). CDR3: CASSYGDGPYNEQFF. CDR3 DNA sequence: TGTGCCAGCAGTTATGGGGACGGCCCCTACAATGAGCAGTTCTTC.

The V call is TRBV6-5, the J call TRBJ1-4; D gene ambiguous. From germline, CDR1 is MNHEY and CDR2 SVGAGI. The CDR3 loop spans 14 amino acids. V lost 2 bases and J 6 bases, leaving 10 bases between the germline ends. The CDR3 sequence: CASSYGTGDEKLFF. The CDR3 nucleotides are TGTGCCAGCAGTTACGGCACCGGGGATGAAAAACTGTTTTTT.